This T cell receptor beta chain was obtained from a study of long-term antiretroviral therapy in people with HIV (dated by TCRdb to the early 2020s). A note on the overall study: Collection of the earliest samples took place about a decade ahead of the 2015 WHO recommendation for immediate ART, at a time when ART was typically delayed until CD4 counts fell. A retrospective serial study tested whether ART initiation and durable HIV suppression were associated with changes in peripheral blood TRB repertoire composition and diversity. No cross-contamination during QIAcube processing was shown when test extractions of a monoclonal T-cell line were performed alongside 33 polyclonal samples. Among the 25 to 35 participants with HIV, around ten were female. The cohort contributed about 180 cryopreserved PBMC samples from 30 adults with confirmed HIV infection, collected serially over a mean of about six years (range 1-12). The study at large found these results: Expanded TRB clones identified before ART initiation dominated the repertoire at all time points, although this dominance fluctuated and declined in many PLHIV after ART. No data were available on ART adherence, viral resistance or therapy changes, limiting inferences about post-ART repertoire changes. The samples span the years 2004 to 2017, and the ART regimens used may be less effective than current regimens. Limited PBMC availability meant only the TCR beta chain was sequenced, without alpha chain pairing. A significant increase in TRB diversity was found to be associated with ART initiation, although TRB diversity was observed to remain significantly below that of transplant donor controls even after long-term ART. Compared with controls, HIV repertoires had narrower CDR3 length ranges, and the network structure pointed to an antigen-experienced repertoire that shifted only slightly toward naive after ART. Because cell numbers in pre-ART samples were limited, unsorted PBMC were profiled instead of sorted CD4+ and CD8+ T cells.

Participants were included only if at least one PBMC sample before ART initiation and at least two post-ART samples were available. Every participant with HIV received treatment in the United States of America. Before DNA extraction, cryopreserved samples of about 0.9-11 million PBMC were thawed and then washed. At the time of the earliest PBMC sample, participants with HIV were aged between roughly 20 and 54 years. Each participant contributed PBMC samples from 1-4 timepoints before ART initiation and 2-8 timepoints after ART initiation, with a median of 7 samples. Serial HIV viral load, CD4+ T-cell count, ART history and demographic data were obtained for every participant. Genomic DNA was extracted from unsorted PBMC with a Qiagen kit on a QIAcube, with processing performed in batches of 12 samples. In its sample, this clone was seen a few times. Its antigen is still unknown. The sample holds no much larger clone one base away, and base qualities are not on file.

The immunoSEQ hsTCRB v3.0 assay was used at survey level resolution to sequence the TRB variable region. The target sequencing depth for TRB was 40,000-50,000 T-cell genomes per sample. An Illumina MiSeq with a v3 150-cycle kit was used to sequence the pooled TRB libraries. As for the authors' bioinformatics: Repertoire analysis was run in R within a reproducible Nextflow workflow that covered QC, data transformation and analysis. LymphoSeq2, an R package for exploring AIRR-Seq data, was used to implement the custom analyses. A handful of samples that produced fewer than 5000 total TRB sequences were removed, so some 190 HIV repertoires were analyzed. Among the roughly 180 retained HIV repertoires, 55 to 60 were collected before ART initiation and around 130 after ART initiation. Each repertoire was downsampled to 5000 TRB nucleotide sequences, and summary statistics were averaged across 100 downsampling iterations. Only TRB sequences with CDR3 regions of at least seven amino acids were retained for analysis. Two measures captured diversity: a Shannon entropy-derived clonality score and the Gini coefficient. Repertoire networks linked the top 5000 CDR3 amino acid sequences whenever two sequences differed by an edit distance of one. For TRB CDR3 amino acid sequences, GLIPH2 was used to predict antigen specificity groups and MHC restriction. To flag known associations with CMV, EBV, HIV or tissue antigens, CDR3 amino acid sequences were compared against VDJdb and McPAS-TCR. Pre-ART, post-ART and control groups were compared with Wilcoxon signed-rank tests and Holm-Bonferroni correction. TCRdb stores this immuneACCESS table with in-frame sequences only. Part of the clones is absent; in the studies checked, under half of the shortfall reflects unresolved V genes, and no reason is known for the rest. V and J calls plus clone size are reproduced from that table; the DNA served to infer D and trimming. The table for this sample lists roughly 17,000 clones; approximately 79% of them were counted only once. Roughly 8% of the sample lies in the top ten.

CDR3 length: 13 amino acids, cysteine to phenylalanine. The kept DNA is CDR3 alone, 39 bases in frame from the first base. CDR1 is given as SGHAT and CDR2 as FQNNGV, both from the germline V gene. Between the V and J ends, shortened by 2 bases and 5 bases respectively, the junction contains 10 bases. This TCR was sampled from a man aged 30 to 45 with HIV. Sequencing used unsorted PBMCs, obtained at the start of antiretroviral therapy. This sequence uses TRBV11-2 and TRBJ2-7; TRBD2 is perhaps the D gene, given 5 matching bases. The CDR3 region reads CASSLYLGDEQYF. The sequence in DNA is TGTGCCAGCAGCTTATATCTCGGGGACGAGCAGTACTTC.